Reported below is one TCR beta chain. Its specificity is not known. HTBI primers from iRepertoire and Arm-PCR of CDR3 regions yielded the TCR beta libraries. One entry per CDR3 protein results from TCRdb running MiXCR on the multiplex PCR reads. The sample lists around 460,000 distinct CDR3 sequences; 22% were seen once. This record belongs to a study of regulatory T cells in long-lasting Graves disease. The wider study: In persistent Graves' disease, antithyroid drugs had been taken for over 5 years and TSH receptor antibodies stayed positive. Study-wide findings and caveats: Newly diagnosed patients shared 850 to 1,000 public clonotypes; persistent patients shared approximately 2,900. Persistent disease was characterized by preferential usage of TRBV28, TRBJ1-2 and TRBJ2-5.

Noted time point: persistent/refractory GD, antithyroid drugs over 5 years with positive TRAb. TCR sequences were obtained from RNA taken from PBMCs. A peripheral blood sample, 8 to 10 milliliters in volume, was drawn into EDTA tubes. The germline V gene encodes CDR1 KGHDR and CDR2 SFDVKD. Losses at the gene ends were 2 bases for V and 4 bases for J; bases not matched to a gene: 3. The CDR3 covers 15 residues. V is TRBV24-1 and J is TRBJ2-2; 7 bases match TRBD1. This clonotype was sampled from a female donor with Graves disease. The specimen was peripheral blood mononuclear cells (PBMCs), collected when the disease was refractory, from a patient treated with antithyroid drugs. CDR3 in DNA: TGTGCCACCAGTGATTACAGGGGTGGCACCGGGGAGCTGTTTTTT. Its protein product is CATSDYRGGTGELFF.